This T cell receptor beta chain stems from a study of sequential checkpoint blockade in melanoma. Across the study: Both treatment sequences were followed by maintenance nivolumab.

The CDR3 spans 13 residues. The V gene's germline CDR1 is MNHEY and CDR2 SVGAGI. V shed 6 bases and J shed 5 bases, with 14 bases lying between them. The method was immunoSEQ multiplex PCR; TCRdb's version includes in-frame clones alone and lacks a portion of them. The sample shows fewer than 15,000 clones, 75% to 80% of them seen only once. Stated treatment: randomized to nivolumab then ipilimumab (arm A) or the reverse (arm B). V and J are TRBV6-5 and TRBJ2-7; D is possibly TRBD1 (5 bases). This TCR was recovered from a human donor with melanoma. The sample here was CD8+ T cells sorted from blood (inferred from file names), taken from a patient given nivolumab and ipilimumab in sequence. In nucleotides, the CDR3 is TGTGCCAGCAGCATTCAGGGTAAAAACGAGCAGTACTTC. This sequence encodes CASSIQGKNEQYF.